The clone carrying this T cell receptor (beta chain) was picked up a small number of times. Its specificity is unknown. The ends lost 6 bases at V and 7 bases at J; junction bases unmatched: 15. CDR1 and CDR2 (germline): PRHDT, FYEKMQ (reference sequence). This CDR3 is built from 17 residues. The entry originates in a study of response to subunit inactivated influenza vaccine. The study's findings and limits: Authors suggested few new T cells are recruited by each seasonal influenza vaccination.

Each CDR3 protein gets one entry after TCRdb re-called the RT-PCR reads with MiXCR. Of over 800,000 distinct CDR3 sequences listed, 21% are singletons. V usage is TRBV13 and J usage is TRBJ2-2; 9 nucleotides agree with TRBD1. The clonotype comes from a man aged 50-60 years who received an inactivated influenza vaccine. The starting material was PBMCs from blood, obtained 4 to 6 days after vaccination. The chain's CDR3 is CASRPDRGDLRDGELFF. CDR3 nucleotide sequence: TGTGCCAGCAGACCGGACAGGGGCGACTTAAGGGACGGGGAGCTGTTTTTT.